This is a list of T cell receptor beta chains from one sample in a study of radiotherapy plus CTLA-4 blockade in lung cancer. The protocol was immunoSEQ multiplex PCR, while the TCRdb copy is restricted to in-frame clones and leaves out a portion. The sample has roughly 80,000 clones; under 75% are singletons. Sequencing was performed on peripheral blood, taken from a patient treated with radiotherapy plus ipilimumab. The receptors here all came from a human donor with non-small cell lung cancer whose response to radiotherapy plus ipilimumab could not be evaluated. Both conserved end residues are part of each CDR3. Fields, in order: clone size, D gene, J gene, V gene, CDR3 DNA, CDR3 protein. D genes are given only for firm matches. Only part of the rows carry a size: once, few, many, or a class if the clone is expanded.

clone_size: .
d_call: TRBD2
j_call: TRBJ2-7
v_call: TRBV12-5
cdr3_nt: TGTGCTAGTGGTTTGGGCAGCGGGAGGGCTCTCTACGAGCAGTACTTC
cdr3_aa: CASGLGSGRALYEQYF

clone_size: .
d_call: TRBD2
j_call: TRBJ2-1
v_call: TRBV5-4
cdr3_nt: TGTGCCAGCAGCTTGGAGTTGCGGGAGTACAATGAGCAGTTCTTC
cdr3_aa: CASSLELREYNEQFF

clone_size: .
d_call: TRBD1
j_call: TRBJ2-2
v_call: TRBV7-7
cdr3_nt: TGTGCCAGCAGCTCTCGACAGGGGAACACCGGGGAGCTGTTTTTT
cdr3_aa: CASSSRQGNTGELFF

clone_size: once
d_call: .
j_call: TRBJ2-7
v_call: TRBV18
cdr3_nt: TGTGCCAGCTCACCGATACCTAACTCCTACGAGCAGTACTTC
cdr3_aa: CASSPIPNSYEQYF

clone_size: few
d_call: TRBD2
j_call: TRBJ2-5
v_call: TRBV6-4
cdr3_nt: TGTGCCAGCAGTGAGACCGGGACTAGCGGGCAAGAGACCCAGTACTTC
cdr3_aa: CASSETGTSGQETQYF

clone_size: .
d_call: .
j_call: TRBJ2-2
v_call: TRBV5-1
cdr3_nt: TGCGCCAGCAGCCGATCCGACAAGTCGAACACCGGGGAGCTGTTTTTT
cdr3_aa: CASSRSDKSNTGELFF

clone_size: few
d_call: .
j_call: TRBJ2-2
v_call: TRBV5-6
cdr3_nt: TGTGCCAGCAGCTTTGGTCGTCGGGGTGGGAACACCGGGGAGCTGTTTTTT
cdr3_aa: CASSFGRRGGNTGELFF

clone_size: .
d_call: .
j_call: TRBJ1-3
v_call: TRBV29-1
cdr3_nt: TGCAGCGTTGAGTTGGGGGCAGGGAGCTCTGGAAACACCATATATTTT
cdr3_aa: CSVELGAGSSGNTIYF

clone_size: .
d_call: TRBD2
j_call: TRBJ2-7
v_call: TRBV7-9
cdr3_nt: TGTGCCAGCAGCTCCCGACTAGCGGGAAACCACGAGCAGTACTTC
cdr3_aa: CASSSRLAGNHEQYF

clone_size: .
d_call: .
j_call: TRBJ2-2
v_call: TRBV2
cdr3_nt: TGTGCCAGCAGGGGAGACCGGAACACCGGGGAGCTGTTTTTT
cdr3_aa: CASRGDRNTGELFF

clone_size: .
d_call: .
j_call: TRBJ2-5
v_call: TRBV18
cdr3_nt: TGTGCCAGCTCACAGGGGAATGGGGAGACCCAGTACTTC
cdr3_aa: CASSQGNGETQYF

clone_size: .
d_call: TRBD1
j_call: TRBJ1-2
v_call: TRBV7-9
cdr3_nt: TGTGCCAGCAGCAAGGGACAGGGAGGGAACTATGGCTACACCTTC
cdr3_aa: CASSKGQGGNYGYTF

clone_size: .
d_call: TRBD1
j_call: TRBJ1-4
v_call: TRBV27
cdr3_nt: TGTGCCTGCTCCGGGACAGAAGGGGAAAAACTGTTTTTT
cdr3_aa: CACSGTEGEKLFF

clone_size: .
d_call: .
j_call: TRBJ2-1
v_call: TRBV9
cdr3_nt: TGTGCCAGCAGCGTAGGTGGAGGGGGGGGCCAGTTCTTC
cdr3_aa: CASSVGGGGGQFF

clone_size: .
d_call: .
j_call: TRBJ2-1
v_call: TRBV19
cdr3_nt: TGTGCCAGTAGTATGCGGCCTAAAGGGAGGAATGAGCAGTTCTTC
cdr3_aa: CASSMRPKGRNEQFF

clone_size: .
d_call: TRBD2
j_call: TRBJ2-5
v_call: TRBV7-9
cdr3_nt: TGTGCCAGCAGCTTGGGGCTAGCGGGAGAAGGAGAGACCCAGTACTTC
cdr3_aa: CASSLGLAGEGETQYF

clone_size: .
d_call: TRBD1
j_call: TRBJ1-2
v_call: TRBV28
cdr3_nt: TGTGCCAGCAGTTTGGACAGGGGGGGGAGCTACACCTTC
cdr3_aa: CASSLDRGGSYTF

clone_size: few
d_call: .
j_call: TRBJ1-6
v_call: TRBV4-2
cdr3_nt: TGTGCCAGCAGCCCCCCAGTAAGCTCCTATAATTCACCCCTCCACTTT
cdr3_aa: CASSPPVSSYNSPLHF

clone_size: once
d_call: .
j_call: TRBJ2-3
v_call: TRBV7-2
cdr3_nt: TGTGCCAGCAGCTTACCTTTCAAGACAAGTGCAGATACGCAGTATTTT
cdr3_aa: CASSLPFKTSADTQYF

clone_size: .
d_call: TRBD2
j_call: TRBJ2-2
v_call: TRBV9
cdr3_nt: TGTGCCAGCAGCCCACAGCTCGCGGGAGAGGGCACCGGGGAGCTGTTTTTT
cdr3_aa: CASSPQLAGEGTGELFF

clone_size: .
d_call: TRBD1
j_call: TRBJ2-7
v_call: TRBV19
cdr3_nt: TGTGCCAGTAGTATAGGACAGGGAGAAACCTACGAGCAGTACTTC
cdr3_aa: CASSIGQGETYEQYF

clone_size: few
d_call: .
j_call: TRBJ1-2
v_call: TRBV7-9
cdr3_nt: TGTGCCAGCAGCCCTTCGACAGGCAACTATGGCTACACCTTC
cdr3_aa: CASSPSTGNYGYTF

clone_size: once
d_call: .
j_call: TRBJ1-5
v_call: TRBV10-3
cdr3_nt: TGTGCCATCAGTGAGTTAGGCACAGGGAGACAGCCCCAGCATTTT
cdr3_aa: CAISELGTGRQPQHF

clone_size: .
d_call: .
j_call: TRBJ1-4
v_call: TRBV28
cdr3_nt: TGTGCCAGCAGTTTTAGGCAGGATAATGAAAAACTGTTTTTT
cdr3_aa: CASSFRQDNEKLFF

clone_size: .
d_call: .
j_call: TRBJ1-1
v_call: TRBV30
cdr3_nt: TGTGCCTGGAGTCCCATGAACACTGAAGCTTTCTTT
cdr3_aa: CAWSPMNTEAFF

clone_size: few
d_call: .
j_call: TRBJ1-2
v_call: TRBV27
cdr3_nt: TGTGCCAGCAGTTTTTCAGCTAACTATGGCTACACCTTC
cdr3_aa: CASSFSANYGYTF